This T cell receptor (beta chain) was captured in a study of CD8 T cells in ankylosing spondylitis. The CDR3 consists of 13 residues. V gave up 6 bases and J gave up 10 bases, with 16 bases separating them. Germline V gene data show CDR1 as MNHEY and CDR2 as SVGEGT. The study, taken as a whole, reports: Seemingly characteristic of ankylosing spondylitis blood was a TCR beta motif consisting of about 8 highly homologous variants. CD8+ by phenotype, disease-linked clones were relatively rare in peripheral blood.

TCRdb re-called the 5' RACE reads through MiXCR, storing one row per CDR3 protein. The sample holds roughly 700,000 distinct CDR3 sequences, around 20% seen once. As for this clonotype: The antigen is not known.

The material sequenced was blood, either unsorted or a sorted T cell fraction (not recorded which). The sequence was obtained from a male donor with ankylosing spondylitis. V is TRBV6-2 or TRBV6-3 and J is TRBJ2-1; D is ambiguous. This CDR3 reads CASSPRDFTEQFF. CDR3 sequence (DNA): TGTGCCAGCAGCCCCCGCGACTTCACAGAGCAGTTCTTC.